This is a list of T cell receptor beta chains from one sample in a study of Ad26.COV2.S vaccination and SARS-CoV-2 variants. Sequenced by immunoSEQ multiplex PCR; TCRdb stores in-frame clones only, minus some. The data hold around 270,000 clones, with around 88% observed a single time. The sample consisted of peripheral blood, taken in a trial of Ad26.COV2.S vaccine versus placebo. Receptor source: a person between 18 and 59 years old who received the Ad26.COV2.S COVID-19 vaccine or a placebo. Both conserved end residues are part of each CDR3. D genes are given only for firm matches. Clone size is shown for a subset of rows, as once, few, many or a class of expanded clone.

DNA: TGCGCCAGCAGCCAACTAGCGGGAGAGGGCAATGAGCAGTTCTTC; CDR3: CASSQLAGEGNEQFF; V: TRBV4-3; length: 15; size: NA; D: TRBD2; J: TRBJ2-1
DNA: TGTGCCAGCAGCACAGGGGGCGCCAACTATGGCTACACCTTC; CDR3: CASSTGGANYGYTF; V: TRBV6-2/TRBV6-3; length: 14; size: NA; D: TRBD1; J: TRBJ1-2
DNA: TGCGCCAGCAGCTTCAGGACAGGGTATCGAGGAACTGAAGCTTTCTTT; CDR3: CASSFRTGYRGTEAFF; V: TRBV5-1; length: 16; size: NA; D: TRBD1; J: TRBJ1-1
DNA: TGTGCCAGCAGCTTAGAGGCATCAGTCTACTACGAGCAGTACTTC; CDR3: CASSLEASVYYEQYF; V: TRBV7-9; length: 15; size: NA; D: NA; J: TRBJ2-7
DNA: TGTGCCATCAGTGATCTGTCGGTCCAAGAGACCCAGTACTTC; CDR3: CAISDLSVQETQYF; V: TRBV10-3; length: 14; size: NA; D: NA; J: TRBJ2-5
DNA: TGTGCCAGCAGCCAAGACAATCATTTGTATTCACCCCTCCACTTT; CDR3: CASSQDNHLYSPLHF; V: TRBV14; length: 15; size: once; D: NA; J: TRBJ1-6
DNA: TGTGCCAGCAGTTCCATAGCCGGGACAGGGGACGTGACCCAGTACTTC; CDR3: CASSSIAGTGDVTQYF; V: TRBV27; length: 16; size: NA; D: TRBD1; J: TRBJ2-5
DNA: TGTGCCAGCAGCCTGGGTACACAGGTGAACACTGAAGCTTTCTTT; CDR3: CASSLGTQVNTEAFF; V: TRBV7-9; length: 15; size: NA; D: NA; J: TRBJ1-1
DNA: TGTGCCACCACCCCGGTCCTAGCGGATCACAATGAGCAGTTCTTC; CDR3: CATTPVLADHNEQFF; V: TRBV15; length: 15; size: NA; D: TRBD2; J: TRBJ2-1
DNA: TGTGCCAGCAGCACCACCCGGGGGGGCATTATTACAGATACGCAGTATTTT; CDR3: CASSTTRGGIITDTQYF; V: TRBV7-9; length: 17; size: NA; D: TRBD2; J: TRBJ2-3
DNA: TGCGCCAGCAGCGGGGGACAGGCCTTCACTGAAGCTTTCTTT; CDR3: CASSGGQAFTEAFF; V: TRBV5-1; length: 14; size: NA; D: TRBD1; J: TRBJ1-1
DNA: TGTGCCAGTAGTCTACAGCTTAGCAACTATGGCTACACCTTC; CDR3: CASSLQLSNYGYTF; V: TRBV19; length: 14; size: NA; D: NA; J: TRBJ1-2
DNA: TGTGCCAGCAGTTACTGGACAGGAAGTAGATCACCCCTCCACTTT; CDR3: CASSYWTGSRSPLHF; V: TRBV6-5; length: 15; size: NA; D: TRBD1; J: TRBJ1-6
DNA: TGTGCCAGCAGTTTAAAACTAGGGGGCGGGTACGAGCAGTACTTC; CDR3: CASSLKLGGGYEQYF; V: TRBV27; length: 15; size: NA; D: TRBD1; J: TRBJ2-7
DNA: TGTGCCAGCAGCTATCCGTTGAACACTGAAGCTTTCTTT; CDR3: CASSYPLNTEAFF; V: TRBV11-2; length: 13; size: NA; D: NA; J: TRBJ1-1
DNA: TGTGCCAGCACCTGGACAGGCCGGGACGGGGAGCTGTTTTTT; CDR3: CASTWTGRDGELFF; V: TRBV5-5; length: 14; size: NA; D: TRBD1; J: TRBJ2-2
DNA: TGTGCCAGCAGCCCCGCTAGCGGGCCCGGGGAGCTGTTTTTT; CDR3: CASSPASGPGELFF; V: TRBV11-3; length: 14; size: NA; D: TRBD2; J: TRBJ2-2
DNA: TGCGCCAGCAGCCAAGCGAGGGCAGGGGGCACAGATACGCAGTATTTT; CDR3: CASSQARAGGTDTQYF; V: TRBV4-1; length: 16; size: NA; D: NA; J: TRBJ2-3
DNA: TGTGCCAGCAGCTTAACAGGGCCCTCTGGGGCCAACGTCCTGACTTTC; CDR3: CASSLTGPSGANVLTF; V: TRBV7-7; length: 16; size: NA; D: NA; J: TRBJ2-6
DNA: TGTGCCAGTAGTATCCAAAGCCTTAACTATGGCTACACCTTC; CDR3: CASSIQSLNYGYTF; V: TRBV19; length: 14; size: once; D: NA; J: TRBJ1-2
DNA: TGTGCCACCAGCCCTGGCTGGAACACTGAAGCTTTCTTT; CDR3: CATSPGWNTEAFF; V: TRBV15; length: 13; size: NA; D: NA; J: TRBJ1-1
DNA: TGTGCCAGCAGCTTACTCGACGGATCCGCCTACGAGCAGTACTTC; CDR3: CASSLLDGSAYEQYF; V: TRBV7-2; length: 15; size: NA; D: NA; J: TRBJ2-7
DNA: TGTGCCATCAGTGCGCTAGCGGGAGTTTCAGATACGCAGTATTTT; CDR3: CAISALAGVSDTQYF; V: TRBV10-3; length: 15; size: NA; D: TRBD2; J: TRBJ2-3
DNA: TGTGCCAGCAGCCGAAACGATGAAGCTTTCTTT; CDR3: CASSRNDEAFF; V: TRBV3-1/TRBV3-2; length: 11; size: NA; D: NA; J: TRBJ1-1
DNA: TGCAGTGCTAGTGTCGGTCCAAACATTCAGTACTTC; CDR3: CSASVGPNIQYF; V: TRBV20-1; length: 12; size: NA; D: NA; J: TRBJ2-4
DNA: TGTGCCAGCAGCCCGGAGGCGGTGCCAACTAATGAAAAACTGTTTTTT; CDR3: CASSPEAVPTNEKLFF; V: TRBV7-8; length: 16; size: NA; D: NA; J: TRBJ1-4